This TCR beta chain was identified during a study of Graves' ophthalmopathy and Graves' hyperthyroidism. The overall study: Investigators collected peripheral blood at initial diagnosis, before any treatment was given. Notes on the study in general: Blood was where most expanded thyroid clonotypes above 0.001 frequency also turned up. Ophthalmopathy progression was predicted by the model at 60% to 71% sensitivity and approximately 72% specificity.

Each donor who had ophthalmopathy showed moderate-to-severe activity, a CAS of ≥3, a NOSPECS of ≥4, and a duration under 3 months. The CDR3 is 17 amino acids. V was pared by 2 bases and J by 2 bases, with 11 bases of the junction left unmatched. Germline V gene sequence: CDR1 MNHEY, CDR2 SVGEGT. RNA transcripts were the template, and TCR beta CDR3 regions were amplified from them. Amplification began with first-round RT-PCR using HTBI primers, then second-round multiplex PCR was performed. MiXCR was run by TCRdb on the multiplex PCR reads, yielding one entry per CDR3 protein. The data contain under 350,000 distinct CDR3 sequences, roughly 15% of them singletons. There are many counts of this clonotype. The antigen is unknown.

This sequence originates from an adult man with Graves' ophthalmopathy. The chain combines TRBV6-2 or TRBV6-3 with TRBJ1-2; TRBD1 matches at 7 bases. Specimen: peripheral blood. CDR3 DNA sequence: TGTGCCAGCAGTTACCACACCCGGGACAGCTGGAACTATGGCTACACCTTC. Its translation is CASSYHTRDSWNYGYTF.